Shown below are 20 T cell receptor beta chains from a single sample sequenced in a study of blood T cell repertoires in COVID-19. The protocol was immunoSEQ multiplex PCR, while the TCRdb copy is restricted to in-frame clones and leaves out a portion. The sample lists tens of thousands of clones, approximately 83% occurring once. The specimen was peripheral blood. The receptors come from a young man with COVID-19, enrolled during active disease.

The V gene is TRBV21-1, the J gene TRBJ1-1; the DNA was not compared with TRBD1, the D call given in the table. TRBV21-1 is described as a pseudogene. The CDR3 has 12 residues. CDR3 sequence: CASSKGTSEAFF. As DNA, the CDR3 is TGTGCCAGCAGCAAAGGAACCAGTGAAGCTTTCTTT.

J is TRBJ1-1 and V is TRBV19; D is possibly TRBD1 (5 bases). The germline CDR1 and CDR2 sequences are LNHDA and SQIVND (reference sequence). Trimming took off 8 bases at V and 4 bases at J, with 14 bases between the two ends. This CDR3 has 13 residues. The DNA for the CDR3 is TGTGCCAGTGGGGGGATGAGGGGCACTGAAGCTTTCTTT. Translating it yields CASGGMRGTEAFF.

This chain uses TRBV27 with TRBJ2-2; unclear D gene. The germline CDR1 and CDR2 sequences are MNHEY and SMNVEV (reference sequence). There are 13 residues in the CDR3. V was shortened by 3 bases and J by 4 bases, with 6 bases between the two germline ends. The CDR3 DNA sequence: TGTGCCAGCAGTTTGTCAGGCACCGGGGAGCTGTTTTTT. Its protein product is CASSLSGTGELFF.

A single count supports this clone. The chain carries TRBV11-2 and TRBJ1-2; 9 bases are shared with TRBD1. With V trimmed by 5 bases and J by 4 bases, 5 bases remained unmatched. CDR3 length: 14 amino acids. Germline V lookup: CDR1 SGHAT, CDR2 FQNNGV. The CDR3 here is CASSQTGGGYGYTF. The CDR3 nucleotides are TGTGCCAGCAGCCAGACAGGGGGTGGCTATGGCTACACCTTC.

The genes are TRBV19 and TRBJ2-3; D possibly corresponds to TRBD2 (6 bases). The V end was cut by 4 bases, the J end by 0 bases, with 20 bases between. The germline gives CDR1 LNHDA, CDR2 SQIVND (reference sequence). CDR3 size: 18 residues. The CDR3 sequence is CASSSYFGGDTSTDTQYF. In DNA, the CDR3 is TGTGCCAGTAGTAGTTATTTCGGAGGGGATACTAGCACAGATACGCAGTATTTT.

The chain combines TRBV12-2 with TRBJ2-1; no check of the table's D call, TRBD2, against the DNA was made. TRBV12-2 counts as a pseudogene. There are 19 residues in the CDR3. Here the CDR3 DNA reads TGTGCAAGTCGCTTAGAGAACTCCTCTGAGGGAGAAAGGTACAATGAGCAGTTCTTC. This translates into CASRLENSSEGERYNEQFF.

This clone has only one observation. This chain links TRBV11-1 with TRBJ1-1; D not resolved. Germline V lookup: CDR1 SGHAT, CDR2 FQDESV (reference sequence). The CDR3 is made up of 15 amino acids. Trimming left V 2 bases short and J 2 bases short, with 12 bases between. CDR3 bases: TGTGCCAGCAGCTTAAATTTGAGGGAAAACACTGAAGCTTTCTTT. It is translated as CASSLNLRENTEAFF.

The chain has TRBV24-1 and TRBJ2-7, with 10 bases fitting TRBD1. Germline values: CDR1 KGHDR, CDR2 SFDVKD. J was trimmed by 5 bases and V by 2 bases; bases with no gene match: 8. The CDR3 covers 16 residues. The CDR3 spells CATSDSDRGRADEQYF. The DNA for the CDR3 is TGTGCCACCAGTGATTCCGACAGGGGGCGCGCGGACGAGCAGTACTTC.

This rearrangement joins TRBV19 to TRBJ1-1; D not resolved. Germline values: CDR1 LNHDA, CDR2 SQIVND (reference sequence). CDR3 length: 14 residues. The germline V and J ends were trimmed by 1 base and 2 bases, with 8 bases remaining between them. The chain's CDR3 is CASSIGRKNTEAFF. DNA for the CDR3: TGTGCCAGTAGTATAGGGCGGAAAAACACTGAAGCTTTCTTT.

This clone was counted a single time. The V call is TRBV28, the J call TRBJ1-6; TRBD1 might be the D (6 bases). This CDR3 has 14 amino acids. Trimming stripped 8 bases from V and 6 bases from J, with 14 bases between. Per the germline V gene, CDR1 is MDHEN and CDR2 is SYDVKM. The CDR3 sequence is CASSRDTINSPLHF. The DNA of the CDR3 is TGTGCCAGCTCCCGGGACACTATTAATTCACCCCTCCACTTT. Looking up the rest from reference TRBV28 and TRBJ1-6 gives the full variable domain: DVKVTQSSRYLVKRTGEKVFLECVQDMDHENMFWYRQDPGLGLRLIYFSYDVKMKEKGDIPEGYSVSREKKERFSLILESASTNQTSMYLCASSRDTINSPLHFGNGTRLTVT.

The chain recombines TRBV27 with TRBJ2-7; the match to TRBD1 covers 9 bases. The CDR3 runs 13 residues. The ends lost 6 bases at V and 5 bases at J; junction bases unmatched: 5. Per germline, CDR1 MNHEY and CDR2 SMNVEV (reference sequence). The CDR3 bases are TGTGCCAGCAGAGGACAGGGGTCCCACGAGCAGTACTTC. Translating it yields CASRGQGSHEQYF.

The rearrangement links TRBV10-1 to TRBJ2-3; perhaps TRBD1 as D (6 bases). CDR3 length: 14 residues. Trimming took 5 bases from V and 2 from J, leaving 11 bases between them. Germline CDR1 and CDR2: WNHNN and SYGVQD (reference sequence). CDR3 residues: CASSRTAYTDTQYF. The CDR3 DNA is TGCGCCAGCAGTAGGACAGCCTACACAGATACGCAGTATTTT.

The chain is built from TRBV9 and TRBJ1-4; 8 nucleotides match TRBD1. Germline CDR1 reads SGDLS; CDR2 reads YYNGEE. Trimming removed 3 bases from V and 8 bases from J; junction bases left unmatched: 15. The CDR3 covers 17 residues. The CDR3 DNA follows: TGTGCCAGCAGCGCTACTATCATCGGACAGGGCCGCGAAAAACTGTTTTTT. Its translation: CASSATIIGQGREKLFF.

Here the CDR3 DNA reads TGTGCCAGCAGCGCAGATACTAGTGCCGGGGAGCTGTTTTTT. Its protein product is CASSADTSAGELFF. V and J are TRBV9 and TRBJ2-2; a possible D gene is TRBD2 (5 bases). The CDR3 has 14 amino acids. From germline, CDR1 is SGDLS and CDR2 YYNGEE. Trimming stripped 3 bases from V and 6 bases from J, with 12 bases between.

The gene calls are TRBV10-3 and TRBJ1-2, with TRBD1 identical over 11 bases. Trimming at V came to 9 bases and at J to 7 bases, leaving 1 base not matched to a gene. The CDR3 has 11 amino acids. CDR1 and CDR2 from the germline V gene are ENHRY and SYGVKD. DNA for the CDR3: TGTGCCATTGGACAGGGGGCTGGCTACACCTTC. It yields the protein CAIGQGAGYTF.

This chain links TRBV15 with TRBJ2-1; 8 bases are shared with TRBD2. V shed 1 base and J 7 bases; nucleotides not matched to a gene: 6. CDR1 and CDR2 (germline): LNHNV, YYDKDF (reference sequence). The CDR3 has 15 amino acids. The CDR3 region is CATSRALAEGNEQFF. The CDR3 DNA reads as TGTGCCACCAGCAGAGCACTAGCGGAGGGGAATGAGCAGTTCTTC.

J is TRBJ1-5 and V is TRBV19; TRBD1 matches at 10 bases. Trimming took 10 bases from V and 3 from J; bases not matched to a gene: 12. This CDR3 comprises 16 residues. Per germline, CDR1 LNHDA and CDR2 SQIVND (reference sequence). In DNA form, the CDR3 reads TGTGCCACACAACCCCGGGACAGGGGCCTCAATCAGCCCCAGCATTTT. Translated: CATQPRDRGLNQPQHF.

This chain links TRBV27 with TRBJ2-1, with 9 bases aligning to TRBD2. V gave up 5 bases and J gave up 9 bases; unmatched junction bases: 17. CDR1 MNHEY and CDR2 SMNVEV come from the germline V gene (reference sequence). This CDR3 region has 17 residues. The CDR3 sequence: CASSPQPPSGMVAEQFF. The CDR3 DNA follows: TGTGCCAGCAGTCCCCAGCCTCCTAGCGGGATGGTCGCTGAGCAGTTCTTC.

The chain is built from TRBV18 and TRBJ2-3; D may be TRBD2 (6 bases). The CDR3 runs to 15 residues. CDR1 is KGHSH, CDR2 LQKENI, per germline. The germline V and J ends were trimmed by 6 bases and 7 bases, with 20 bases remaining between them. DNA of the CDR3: TGTGCCAGCTCCGGCAATGCGGGGAGAGGCAATACGCAGTATTTT. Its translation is CASSGNAGRGNTQYF.

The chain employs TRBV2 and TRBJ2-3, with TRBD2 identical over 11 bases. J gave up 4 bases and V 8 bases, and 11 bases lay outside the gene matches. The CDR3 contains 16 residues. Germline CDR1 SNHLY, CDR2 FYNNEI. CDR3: CASGRTSGFPPDTQYF. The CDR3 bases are TGTGCCAGCGGTAGGACTAGCGGGTTCCCCCCAGATACGCAGTATTTT.